This T cell receptor (beta chain) comes out of a study of T cell repertoires in cytomegalovirus infection. About the research overall: Use of recently identified HLA-C-restricted and well-studied HLA-B-restricted CMV epitopes was part of the study. CMV infection and matching HLA type were both indicated by public TCR beta signatures. General study findings and limits: CMV-specific HLA-C-restricted TCR beta clonotypes dominated the ex vivo response. CMV carriers having the relevant HLA were flagged by cumulative public TCR beta family frequency.

TCRdb processed the reads anew with MiXCR; each CDR3 protein has one entry. The sample records around 49,000 distinct CDR3 sequences, 15% to 25% being singletons. This clonotype showed up just a few times. Its target is unknown. This CDR3 is built from 15 residues. V trimming: 5 bases; J trimming: 3 bases; junction bases outside the gene matches: 10. Germline V gene data show CDR1 as SGHTA and CDR2 as FQGNSA. This sequence joins TRBV7-2 and TRBJ2-7; the match to TRBD2 covers 7 bases. The clonotype comes from a human donor in good health (CMV status not recorded). Some clones in this sample may be carry-over from other donors' samples. Sample: CD8+ T cells from cultured PBMCs, taken from culture after CMV antigen stimulation. The CDR3 sequence is CASSRWGGSNYEQYF. The CDR3 DNA reads TGTGCCAGCAGCCGTTGGGGAGGGAGTAACTACGAGCAGTACTTC.